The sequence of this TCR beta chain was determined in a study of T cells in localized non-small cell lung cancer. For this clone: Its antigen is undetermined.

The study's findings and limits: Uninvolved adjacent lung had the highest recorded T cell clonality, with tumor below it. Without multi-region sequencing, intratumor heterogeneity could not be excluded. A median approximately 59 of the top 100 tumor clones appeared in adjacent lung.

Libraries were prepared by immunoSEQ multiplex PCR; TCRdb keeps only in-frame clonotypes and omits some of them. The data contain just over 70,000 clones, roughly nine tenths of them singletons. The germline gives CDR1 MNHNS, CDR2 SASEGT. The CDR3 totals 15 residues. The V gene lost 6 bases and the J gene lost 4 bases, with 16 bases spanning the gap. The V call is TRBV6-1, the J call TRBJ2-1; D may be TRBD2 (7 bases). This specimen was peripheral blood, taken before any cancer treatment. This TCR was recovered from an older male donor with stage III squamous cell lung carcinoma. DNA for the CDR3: TGTGCCAGCAGGCCGAGGGGGGGCACTTACAATGAGCAGTTCTTC. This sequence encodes CASRPRGGTYNEQFF.